This T cell receptor (beta chain) was sequenced for a study of human T cells and chemical hapten exposure. At the level of the study: The sensitizing agent was 2% DPC, placed on approximately 2 cm by approximately 2 cm of upper inner arm skin.

This clonotype was counted between two and nine times. CDR3 length equals 12 residues. V dropped 7 bases and J dropped 6; count of bases not matched to a gene: 7. Per the germline V gene, CDR1 is SQVTM and CDR2 is ANQGSEA. MiXCR was run by TCRdb on the RACE reads, yielding one entry per CDR3 protein. The table has around 110,000 distinct CDR3 sequences, 12% seen once. Time point specified: patch test 1, 2 weeks after DPC sensitization. Treatment here: therapeutic diphenylcyclopropenone sensitization with weekly scalp DPC. Ahead of applying each patch test, blood was sampled. J is TRBJ2-7 and V is TRBV29-1; 9 bases map to TRBD1. This clonotype was sampled from a woman aged 45-65 years with alopecia areata. Some clones in this sample may be carry-over from other donors' samples. Source: whole blood, taken in connection with sensitization to the hapten diphenylcyclopropenone (DPC). CDR3 sequence (DNA): TGCAGCGCCACCGGGACAGGGAGCGAGCAGTACTTC. It yields the protein CSATGTGSEQYF.